This T cell receptor (beta chain) was obtained from a study of cytomegalovirus exposure and HLA in healthy donors. In the study overall: The same platform as the approximately 670 first-cohort repertoires was used for the 120 validation repertoires, a later analysis reported. Study outcomes and limitations: According to a subsequent analysis, TCR clusters from the first cohort were inclined to appear together in the 120 validation repertoires. In vitro checks showed that three CMV-associated chains really do target CMV antigens.

The germline gives CDR1 LNHDA, CDR2 SQIVND (reference sequence). V shed 6 bases and J shed 6 bases, with 17 bases lying between them. The CDR3 length is 14 residues. In regard to this clone: Its antigen is currently unknown.

Generated by immunoSEQ multiplex PCR, the TCRdb table keeps only in-frame clones and is missing some. The table has tens of thousands of clones, roughly 94% seen once; the top ten hold approximately 6.8%. The chain has TRBV19 and TRBJ1-1; D possibly corresponds to TRBD1 (6 bases). The source is a woman aged 18 to 35 in good health and CMV-seropositive. The material sequenced was PBMCs. CDR3 nucleotides: TGTGCCAGTAGACCGACAGGTATTAGTCCTGAAGCTTTCTTT. Translation gives CASRPTGISPEAFF.